This TCR beta chain is drawn from a study of identical twins (dated by TCRdb to 2016 to 2017). Notes on the research overall: To test whether fetal clonotypes persist, the study used deep sequencing on TCR alpha and beta repertoires from monozygotic twins, unrelated adults of various ages, and cord blood. To rule out contamination, replicate twin experiments were performed at different times with different library preparation protocols.

The protocol used for the library was 5' RACE. The sequencing machine was an Illumina HiSeq 2000. Template switching added a universal primer binding site, and the final cDNA carried a unique molecular identifier that allowed TCR cDNA molecules to be counted accurately. Specific primers in the conserved constant-segment region were used to synthesize first-strand cDNA for the TCR alpha and beta chains. To control for contamination, every cDNA library was double barcoded, receiving both a SMART-Mk sample barcode and Illumina barcodes. TruSeq adapter sequences and Illumina sample barcodes were added in two successive PCR steps. The Illumina HiSeq platform was used with custom primers to sequence TCR alpha and beta cDNA libraries. Regarding the original processing steps: Unique molecular identifiers were extracted from raw reads with MiGEC, and CDR3 positions were determined with MiXCR. Recombination models were inferred per individual with the repgenHMM and IGoR tools using an EM algorithm. The tcR package in R was used for shared clonotype analysis, with sharing normalized by the product of cloneset sizes. Out-of-frame nonproductive sequences were analyzed to study raw recombination free of thymic and clonal selection effects. TCRdb took the public reads, trimmed them with fastp at Q25, ran MiXCR for clone calling and kept in-frame beta chains. Each CDR3 protein gets just one entry, which takes the most common genes and DNA from the rows behind it. The authors' filters were not applied to this entry. In all, the sample holds about 500,000 distinct CDR3 sequences, and 14% of those were seen once. The ten top clones hold 0.8% to 1% of the sample.

This clonotype was seen a few times. This receptor's antigen is unknown. Per-nucleotide qualities are absent, and no much larger clonotype sits a single base away. All donors were healthy Caucasians. The twin cohort comprised three pairs of female monozygotic twins, all aged roughly 18 to 30 years. Positive isolation kits from Invitrogen were used to isolate CD4+ and CD8+ T cell populations. The germline V gene (reference sequence) provides CDR1 LNHNV and CDR2 YYDKDF. Counted from cysteine to phenylalanine, this CDR3 has 15 amino acids. The only DNA kept is the CDR3, 45 bases in frame from the first base. The germline V and J ends show losses of 6 bases and 6 bases respectively, and no gene match explains 10 bases of the junction. General conclusions and limits of the study: Invariant T cells such as MAIT and iNKT could partly confound zero-insertion analyses, although diverse VJ usage argued against such confounding for most clonotypes. Compared with coincidental sharing between unrelated individuals, out-of-frame TCR alpha sequences shared between twins showed an excess of sequences with low generation probability. In beta out-of-frame sequences, excess twin sharing was weaker, because having fewer shared sequences lowered the signal-to-noise ratio. Because the same donors could not be followed over many years, the conclusions depended on cross-sectional statistical analysis. Recombination models systematically underestimated out-of-frame TCR alpha sharing in monozygotic twins but agreed with sharing between unrelated individuals. Fewer insertions were carried by abundant cord blood beta clonotypes, a similar but weaker trend appeared in young adult naive repertoires, and no such trend appeared in memory repertoires.

The sample was also reused in another study, on yellow fever vaccine responses in identical twins. The second study's paper adds: According to the authors, the vaccine-induced T cell response in identical twins seemed to be partly convergent and partly specific to each individual. In identical twins, the study followed T cell clones that responded to the vaccine with precision.

The chain uses TRBV15 and TRBJ2-1; the central 8 bases match TRBD1. The clonotype was recovered from a woman under 30 in good health. The sequencing input was CD4+ T cells sorted from blood. CDR3 loop: CATSRPGQAVNEQFF. The bases read TGTGCCACCAGTAGACCGGGACAGGCGGTCAATGAGCAGTTCTTC. Beyond the CDR3, the reference TRBV15 and TRBJ2-1 genes provide the residues; the full variable domain reads: DAMVIQNPRYQVTQFGKPVTLSCSQTLNHNVMYWYQQKSSQAPKLLFHYYDKDFNNEADTPDNFQSRRPNTSFCFLDIRSPGLGDTAMYLCATSRPGQAVNEQFFGPGTRLTVL.